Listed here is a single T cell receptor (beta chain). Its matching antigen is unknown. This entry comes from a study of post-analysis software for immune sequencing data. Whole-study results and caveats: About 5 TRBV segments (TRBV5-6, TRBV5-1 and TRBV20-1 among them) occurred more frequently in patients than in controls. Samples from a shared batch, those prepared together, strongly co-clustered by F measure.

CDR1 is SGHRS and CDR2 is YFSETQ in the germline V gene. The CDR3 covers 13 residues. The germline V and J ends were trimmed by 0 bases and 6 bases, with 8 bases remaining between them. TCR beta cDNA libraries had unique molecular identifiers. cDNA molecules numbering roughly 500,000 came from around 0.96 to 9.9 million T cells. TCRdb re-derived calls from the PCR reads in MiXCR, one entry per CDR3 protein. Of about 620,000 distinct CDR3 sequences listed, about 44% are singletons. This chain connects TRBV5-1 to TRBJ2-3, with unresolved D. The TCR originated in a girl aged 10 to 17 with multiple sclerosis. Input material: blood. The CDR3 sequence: CASSLAPSDTQYF. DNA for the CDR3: TGCGCCAGCAGCTTGGCCCCTTCGGATACGCAGTATTTT.